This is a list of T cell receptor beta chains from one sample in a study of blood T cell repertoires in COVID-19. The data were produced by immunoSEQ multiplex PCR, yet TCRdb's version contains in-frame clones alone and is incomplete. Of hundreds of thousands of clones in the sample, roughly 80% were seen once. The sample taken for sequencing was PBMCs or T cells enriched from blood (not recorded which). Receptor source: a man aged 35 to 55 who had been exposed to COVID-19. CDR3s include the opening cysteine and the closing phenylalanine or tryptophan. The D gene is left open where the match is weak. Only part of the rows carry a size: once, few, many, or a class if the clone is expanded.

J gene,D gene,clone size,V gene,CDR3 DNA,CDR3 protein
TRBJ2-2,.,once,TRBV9,TGTGCCAGCAGCGTAGCTTCTCGGGAGCGCACCGGGGAGCTGTTTTTT,CASSVASRERTGELFF
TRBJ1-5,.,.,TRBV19,TGTGCCAGTAGTGGTCGGGAAAATCAGCCCCAGCATTTT,CASSGRENQPQHF
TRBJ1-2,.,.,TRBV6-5,TGTGCCAGCAGTCTCCGGGGGGGGAACTATGGCTACACCTTC,CASSLRGGNYGYTF
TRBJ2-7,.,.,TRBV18,TGTGCCAGCTCACCTCCGATGGCACAGGAGCACGAGCAGTACTTC,CASSPPMAQEHEQYF
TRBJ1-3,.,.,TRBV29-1,TGCAGCGCCATCTCTCCCGGGAACACCATATATTTT,CSAISPGNTIYF
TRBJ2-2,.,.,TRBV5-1,TGCGCCAGCAGCTTGGGAGGAAGCACCGGGGAGCTGTTTTTT,CASSLGGSTGELFF
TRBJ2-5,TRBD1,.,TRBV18,TGTGCCAGCTCACCTGGGACAGGGCAAGAGACCCAGTACTTC,CASSPGTGQETQYF
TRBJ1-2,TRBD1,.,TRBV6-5,TGTGCCAGCAGTAGACAGGGGGTGAGACATGGCTACACCTTC,CASSRQGVRHGYTF
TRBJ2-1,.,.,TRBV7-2,TGTGCCAGCAGCTTAAAGGTCTCACTATACAATGAGCAGTTCTTC,CASSLKVSLYNEQFF
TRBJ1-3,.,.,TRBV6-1,TGTGCCAGCAGTGATGGGGGGGGAAGAAACACCATATATTTT,CASSDGGGRNTIYF
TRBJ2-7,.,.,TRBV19,TGTGCCACCTCTACCCCTAGTCAGCTCTACGAGCAGTACTTC,CATSTPSQLYEQYF
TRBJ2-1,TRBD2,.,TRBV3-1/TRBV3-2,TGTGCCAGCAGCCGCGGGGGAGGGAATGAGCAGTTCTTC,CASSRGGGNEQFF
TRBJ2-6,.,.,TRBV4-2,TGTGCCAGCAGCCAAACGGCGGGTGAGTCCTCTGGGGCCAACGTCCTGACTTTC,CASSQTAGESSGANVLTF
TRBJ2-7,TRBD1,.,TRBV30,TGTGCCTGGAGTGGGACAGGGGGTTTTTACGAGCAGTACTTC,CAWSGTGGFYEQYF
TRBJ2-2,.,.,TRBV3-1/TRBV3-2,TGTGCCAGCAGCCAAGGGGGACTGCTTACCGGGGAGCTGTTTTTT,CASSQGGLLTGELFF
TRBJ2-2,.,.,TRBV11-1,TGTGCCAGCAGCTCCTGGCAAAACACCGGGGAGCTGTTTTTT,CASSSWQNTGELFF
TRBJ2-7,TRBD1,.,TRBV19,TGTGCCAGTAGTCGACCCCCGAGGACAGGCGCCGGCGAGCAGTACTTC,CASSRPPRTGAGEQYF
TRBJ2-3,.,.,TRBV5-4,TGTGCCAGCAGGAGAACCTACGATCTAGATACGCAGTATTTT,CASRRTYDLDTQYF
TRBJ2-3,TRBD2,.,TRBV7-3,TGTGCCAGCAGCTTAACGGGACTACTTGGGACTATCACAGATACGCAGTATTTT,CASSLTGLLGTITDTQYF
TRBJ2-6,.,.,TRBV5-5,TGTGCCAGCAGCTTGATGGGAGATGGGGCCAACGTCCTGACTTTC,CASSLMGDGANVLTF
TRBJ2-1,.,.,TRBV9,TGTGCCAGCAGCGTAAGTAGAACGAATGAGCAGTTCTTC,CASSVSRTNEQFF
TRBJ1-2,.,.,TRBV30,TGTGCCTGGAGTAGGGACATCGGTGGTTATGGCTACACCTTC,CAWSRDIGGYGYTF
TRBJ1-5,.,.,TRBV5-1,TGCGCCAGCAGCTTAGGTCTCAGCGGTCAGCCCCAGCATTTT,CASSLGLSGQPQHF
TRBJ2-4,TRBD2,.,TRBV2,TGTGCCAGCAAGTCCGGCGGGAGTCCCCCTCCGTACTTC,CASKSGGSPPPYF
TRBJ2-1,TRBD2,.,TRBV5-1,TGCGCCAGCAGCTTGGGACTAGCGGGAGGAGATGAGCAGTTCTTC,CASSLGLAGGDEQFF
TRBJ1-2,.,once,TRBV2,TGTGCCAGCAGGGGAGGGACTATTGGGTTCTATGGCTACACCTTC,CASRGGTIGFYGYTF
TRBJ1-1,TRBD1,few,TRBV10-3,TGTGCCATCAGTGAGTGGGACAGGGAGAGGGCTGAAGCTTTCTTT,CAISEWDRERAEAFF
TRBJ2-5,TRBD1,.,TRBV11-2,TGTGCCAGCAGCCTCCGAAACAGGGGGCAGGTACAAGAGACCCAGTACTTC,CASSLRNRGQVQETQYF
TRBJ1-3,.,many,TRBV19,TGTGCCAGTAGTATAAGGAGCCACTCTGGAAACACCATATATTTT,CASSIRSHSGNTIYF
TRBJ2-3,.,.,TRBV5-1,TGCGCCACCTCATGGGGCGAGAGCACAGATACGCAGTATTTT,CATSWGESTDTQYF
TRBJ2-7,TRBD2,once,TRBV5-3,TGTGCCAGAAGCCCAACTAAGACTAGCGGGTACGAGCAGTACTTC,CARSPTKTSGYEQYF
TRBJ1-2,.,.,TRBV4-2,TGTGCCAGCAGCCAGTACGCCCGGGGGGGCTATGGCTACACCTTC,CASSQYARGGYGYTF
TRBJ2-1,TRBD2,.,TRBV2,TGTGCCAGCAGTGACTGGGCGGGAGGCCACAATGAGCAGTTCTTC,CASSDWAGGHNEQFF
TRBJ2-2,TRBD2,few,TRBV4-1,TGCGCCAGCAGCCAAACCCTCCTAGCGGGCCTCACCGGGGAGCTGTTTTTT,CASSQTLLAGLTGELFF
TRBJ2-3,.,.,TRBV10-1,TGCGCCAGCACTGATTCCGGGACACTTGACACAGATACGCAGTATTTT,CASTDSGTLDTDTQYF
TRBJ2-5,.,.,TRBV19,TGTGCCAGTAGTATCGCAGGCCTTCAAGAGACCCAGTACTTC,CASSIAGLQETQYF
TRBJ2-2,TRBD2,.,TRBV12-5,TGTGCTAGTGGTCAAAGGGGCCTGCGGGGACTAGCGGGAGGAAGGGGGGAGCTGTTTTTT,CASGQRGLRGLAGGRGELFF
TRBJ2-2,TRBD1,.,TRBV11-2,TGTGCCAGCAGCTCCTACACAGGGGGTCCCACCGGGGAGCTGTTTTTT,CASSSYTGGPTGELFF
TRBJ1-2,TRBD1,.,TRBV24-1,TGTGCCACCAGTGAGGGACAGGGCTACACCTTC,CATSEGQGYTF
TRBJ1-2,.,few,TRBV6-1,TGTGCCAGCAGTGAAGCATGGGGCAGGGAGGGCGATGGCTACACCTTC,CASSEAWGREGDGYTF
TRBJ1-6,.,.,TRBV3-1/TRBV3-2,TGTGCCAGCAGCCAGGGAGCTAGGGCCAGGAATTCACCCCTCCACTTT,CASSQGARARNSPLHF